These T cell receptor beta chains were read from a single sample in a study of shared clonotypes between healthy human individuals. Data came from immunoSEQ multiplex PCR; TCRdb stores just in-frame clones and leaves some out. The sample lists about 2 million clones, less than 95% occurring once. The source material was naive CD8+ T cells sorted from blood. The receptors stem from a man younger than 35 in good health. The CDR3 runs from the conserved cysteine through the conserved F or W. D genes are given only for firm matches. Clone sizes are given selectively: once, few, many, or a class where the clone is expanded.

CDR3 protein: CAWSGGNNYGYTF
CDR3 DNA: TGTGCCTGGAGTGGGGGAAACAACTATGGCTACACCTTC
J gene: TRBJ1-2
clone size: -
V gene: TRBV30
D gene: -

CDR3 protein: CASSERGVSYEQYF
CDR3 DNA: TGTGCCAGCAGTGAACGTGGGGTAAGCTACGAGCAGTACTTC
J gene: TRBJ2-7
clone size: -
V gene: TRBV6-1
D gene: -

CDR3 protein: CASSLGQGNTGELFF
CDR3 DNA: TGTGCCAGCAGCTTAGGACAGGGAAACACCGGGGAGCTGTTTTTT
J gene: TRBJ2-2
clone size: -
V gene: TRBV7-9
D gene: TRBD1

CDR3 protein: CAWAGGSTDTQYF
CDR3 DNA: TGTGCCTGGGCTGGGGGTAGCACAGATACGCAGTATTTT
J gene: TRBJ2-3
clone size: -
V gene: TRBV30
D gene: -

CDR3 protein: CASSLSREGLNNEQFF
CDR3 DNA: TGTGCCAGCAGCTTGAGTCGGGAGGGCCTTAACAATGAGCAGTTCTTC
J gene: TRBJ2-1
clone size: -
V gene: TRBV11-3
D gene: TRBD2

CDR3 protein: CASSELDATNEKLFF
CDR3 DNA: TGTGCCAGCAGTGAACTGGATGCAACTAATGAAAAACTGTTTTTT
J gene: TRBJ1-4
clone size: -
V gene: TRBV6-1
D gene: -

CDR3 protein: CASSLEGPVDEQYF
CDR3 DNA: TGTGCCAGCAGCTTGGAGGGGCCAGTCGACGAGCAGTACTTC
J gene: TRBJ2-7
clone size: once
V gene: TRBV5-5
D gene: -

CDR3 protein: CASSQVGAGDHTGELFF
CDR3 DNA: TGCGCCAGCAGCCAAGTCGGAGCGGGAGACCACACCGGGGAGCTGTTTTTT
J gene: TRBJ2-2
clone size: -
V gene: TRBV4-3
D gene: TRBD2

CDR3 protein: CASSPSGEQYF
CDR3 DNA: TGTGCCAGCAGTCCCTCGGGCGAGCAGTACTTC
J gene: TRBJ2-7
clone size: -
V gene: TRBV2
D gene: -

CDR3 protein: CASRPYGGAGDTQYF
CDR3 DNA: TGTGCCAGCAGGCCCTACGGGGGGGCCGGAGATACGCAGTATTTT
J gene: TRBJ2-3
clone size: -
V gene: TRBV6-6
D gene: TRBD2

CDR3 protein: CASSLSGQGAGQPQHF
CDR3 DNA: TGTGCCAGCAGCTTGTCCGGTCAGGGGGCAGGTCAGCCCCAGCATTTT
J gene: TRBJ1-5
clone size: -
V gene: TRBV5-6
D gene: TRBD1

CDR3 protein: CASRSDPSDTQYF
CDR3 DNA: TGTGCCAGCAGGTCCGATCCATCCGATACGCAGTATTTT
J gene: TRBJ2-3
clone size: once
V gene: TRBV7-2
D gene: -

CDR3 protein: CASSLVNRPNQPQHF
CDR3 DNA: TGTGCCAGCAGCTTAGTTAACAGGCCCAATCAGCCCCAGCATTTT
J gene: TRBJ1-5
clone size: -
V gene: TRBV7-8
D gene: -

CDR3 protein: CASTQDPNEQFF
CDR3 DNA: TGTGCCAGCACGCAAGATCCCAATGAGCAGTTCTTC
J gene: TRBJ2-1
clone size: -
V gene: TRBV11-1
D gene: -

CDR3 protein: CASSQGYRSSDTQYF
CDR3 DNA: TGCGCCAGCAGCCAGGGTTACAGGAGTTCAGATACGCAGTATTTT
J gene: TRBJ2-3
clone size: -
V gene: TRBV4-1
D gene: -

CDR3 protein: CASSQASAGGPYEQYF
CDR3 DNA: TGCGCCAGCAGCCAAGCGTCCGCGGGAGGGCCCTACGAGCAGTACTTC
J gene: TRBJ2-7
clone size: -
V gene: TRBV4-1
D gene: TRBD2

CDR3 protein: CASSIVDRNIQYF
CDR3 DNA: TGTGCCAGCAGCATAGTGGACCGAAACATTCAGTACTTC
J gene: TRBJ2-4
clone size: -
V gene: TRBV7-9
D gene: -

CDR3 protein: CASSYSTGEQSLEQYF
CDR3 DNA: TGTGCCAGCAGTTACTCTACAGGGGAACAATCCCTCGAGCAGTACTTC
J gene: TRBJ2-7
clone size: -
V gene: TRBV6-5
D gene: TRBD1

CDR3 protein: CASSLEPRAEQYF
CDR3 DNA: TGCGCCAGCAGCTTGGAGCCCAGGGCCGAGCAGTACTTC
J gene: TRBJ2-7
clone size: -
V gene: TRBV5-1
D gene: -

CDR3 protein: CASSLEGFAYEQYF
CDR3 DNA: TGTGCCAGCAGTTTAGAAGGGTTCGCCTACGAGCAGTACTTC
J gene: TRBJ2-7
clone size: -
V gene: TRBV27
D gene: -

CDR3 protein: CASSKCPRVDTQYF
CDR3 DNA: TGTGCCAGCAGCAAATGCCCGCGGGTAGATACGCAGTATTTT
J gene: TRBJ2-3
clone size: -
V gene: TRBV21-1
D gene: -

CDR3 protein: CASSLQASGGSTDTQYF
CDR3 DNA: TGTGCCAGCAGTTTACAGGCTAGCGGGGGAAGCACAGATACGCAGTATTTT
J gene: TRBJ2-3
clone size: once
V gene: TRBV27
D gene: TRBD2

CDR3 protein: CASSGYDSYEQYF
CDR3 DNA: TGTGCCAGTAGCGGGTACGACTCCTACGAGCAGTACTTC
J gene: TRBJ2-7
clone size: -
V gene: TRBV27
D gene: TRBD2

CDR3 protein: CASSLTGTGGQTDTQYF
CDR3 DNA: TGCGCCAGCAGCTTAACCGGGACAGGGGGTCAGACAGATACGCAGTATTTT
J gene: TRBJ2-3
clone size: -
V gene: TRBV5-1
D gene: TRBD1

CDR3 protein: CASSLDRAYGYTF
CDR3 DNA: TGTGCCAGCAGTTTGGACAGGGCTTATGGCTACACCTTC
J gene: TRBJ1-2
clone size: -
V gene: TRBV27
D gene: TRBD1

CDR3 protein: CASSEGGPSYEQYF
CDR3 DNA: TGTGCCAGCAGCGAAGGGGGCCCCTCCTACGAGCAGTACTTC
J gene: TRBJ2-7
clone size: -
V gene: TRBV9
D gene: TRBD1

CDR3 protein: CASSIGAGAGNEQFF
CDR3 DNA: TGTGCCAGTAGTATCGGGGCGGGAGCAGGTAATGAGCAGTTCTTC
J gene: TRBJ2-1
clone size: -
V gene: TRBV19
D gene: TRBD2

CDR3 protein: CASSMTGTNTGELFF
CDR3 DNA: TGTGCCAGTAGTATGACAGGGACGAACACCGGGGAGCTGTTTTTT
J gene: TRBJ2-2
clone size: -
V gene: TRBV19
D gene: TRBD1

CDR3 protein: CASSSASPQETQYF
CDR3 DNA: TGTGCCAGTAGTAGTGCCTCCCCCCAAGAGACCCAGTACTTC
J gene: TRBJ2-5
clone size: -
V gene: TRBV19
D gene: -

CDR3 protein: CASSLDGEGNYGYTF
CDR3 DNA: TGTGCCAGCAGCTTAGATGGGGAAGGGAACTATGGCTACACCTTC
J gene: TRBJ1-2
clone size: -
V gene: TRBV7-6
D gene: -

CDR3 protein: CASSYSGPDKLFF
CDR3 DNA: TGTGCCAGCAGTTACTCTGGACCAGACAAACTGTTTTTT
J gene: TRBJ1-4
clone size: once
V gene: TRBV6-5
D gene: -

CDR3 protein: CASSGQGQETQYF
CDR3 DNA: TGTGCCAGCAGTGGCCAGGGGCAAGAGACCCAGTACTTC
J gene: TRBJ2-5
clone size: -
V gene: TRBV2
D gene: -

CDR3 protein: CASSQDGGTGHNEQFF
CDR3 DNA: TGCGCCAGCAGCCAAGATGGGGGGACTGGCCACAATGAGCAGTTCTTC
J gene: TRBJ2-1
clone size: -
V gene: TRBV4-1
D gene: -

CDR3 protein: CASSLTAPIQLAETYEQYF
CDR3 DNA: TGTGCCAGCAGCTTAACGGCCCCCATTCAACTAGCGGAGACCTACGAGCAGTACTTC
J gene: TRBJ2-7
clone size: -
V gene: TRBV7-6
D gene: TRBD2

CDR3 protein: CASSSGTGDGETQYF
CDR3 DNA: TGTGCTAGCAGCTCAGGGACAGGGGATGGGGAGACCCAGTACTTC
J gene: TRBJ2-5
clone size: -
V gene: TRBV7-7
D gene: TRBD1

CDR3 protein: CATGWGHEFEQYF
CDR3 DNA: TGTGCCACCGGTTGGGGTCATGAGTTCGAGCAGTACTTC
J gene: TRBJ2-7
clone size: -
V gene: TRBV15
D gene: -

CDR3 protein: CASSAPGRSYNSPLHF
CDR3 DNA: TGTGCCAGCAGCGCGCCCGGCAGGTCCTATAATTCACCCCTCCACTTT
J gene: TRBJ1-6
clone size: -
V gene: TRBV21-1
D gene: -

CDR3 protein: CAGAGVSKNIQYF
CDR3 DNA: TGTGCCGGAGCGGGGGTATCCAAAAACATTCAGTACTTC
J gene: TRBJ2-4
clone size: -
V gene: TRBV30
D gene: TRBD2

CDR3 protein: CASSVGQGVFYGYTF
CDR3 DNA: TGTGCCAGCAGCGTAGGGCAGGGAGTATTCTATGGCTACACCTTC
J gene: TRBJ1-2
clone size: -
V gene: TRBV9
D gene: -

CDR3 protein: CATGLAGSREQYF
CDR3 DNA: TGTGCCACTGGACTAGCGGGGAGTCGGGAGCAGTACTTC
J gene: TRBJ2-7
clone size: -
V gene: TRBV19
D gene: TRBD2

CDR3 protein: CASSLDIRDRSYEQYF
CDR3 DNA: TGTGCCAGCAGCTTGGACATCCGGGACAGGAGCTACGAGCAGTACTTC
J gene: TRBJ2-7
clone size: -
V gene: TRBV5-4
D gene: TRBD1

CDR3 protein: CASSETGVSGNTIYF
CDR3 DNA: TGTGCCAGCTCAGAAACAGGGGTCTCTGGAAACACCATATATTTT
J gene: TRBJ1-3
clone size: -
V gene: TRBV18
D gene: TRBD1

CDR3 protein: CASSFPDRGYYEQYF
CDR3 DNA: TGTGCCAGCAGCTTTCCGGATAGGGGGTATTACGAGCAGTACTTC
J gene: TRBJ2-7
clone size: -
V gene: TRBV7-9
D gene: -

CDR3 protein: CASSISGTGELFF
CDR3 DNA: TGTGCCAGTAGTATAAGCGGCACCGGGGAGCTGTTTTTT
J gene: TRBJ2-2
clone size: -
V gene: TRBV19
D gene: -

CDR3 protein: CASSLNSVTGELFF
CDR3 DNA: TGCGCCAGCAGCCTCAACAGTGTCACCGGGGAGCTGTTTTTT
J gene: TRBJ2-2
clone size: -
V gene: TRBV4-1
D gene: -

CDR3 protein: CATKSGPENTEAFF
CDR3 DNA: TGTGCCACCAAATCAGGTCCAGAAAACACTGAAGCTTTCTTT
J gene: TRBJ1-1
clone size: -
V gene: TRBV15
D gene: -

CDR3 protein: CASSAGASGNTIYF
CDR3 DNA: TGTGCCAGCAGCGCCGGGGCTTCGGGAAACACCATATATTTT
J gene: TRBJ1-3
clone size: -
V gene: TRBV7-3
D gene: -

CDR3 protein: CASSWGPRDPAAYEQYF
CDR3 DNA: TGTGCCAGCAGCTGGGGGCCTAGGGACCCAGCTGCTTACGAGCAGTACTTC
J gene: TRBJ2-7
clone size: -
V gene: TRBV11-3
D gene: -